The 10 T cell receptor beta chains given below trace back to one sample, sequenced in a study of PD-L1 blockade in urothelial cancer. Time point here: pretreatment peripheral blood. TCRdb's table, derived via immunoSEQ multiplex PCR, lists solely in-frame clones and lacks some. The table lists about 72,000 clones, around 86% of them singletons. The sample in question was PBMCs, obtained around atezolizumab (anti-PD-L1) treatment. Every receptor here comes from a man between 60 and 70 years old with urothelial cancer.

The V call is TRBV7-8, the J call TRBJ2-3, with a tentative D call TRBD2 (6 bases). The germline V gene encodes CDR1 SGHVS and CDR2 FQNEAQ. The CDR3 extends over 16 amino acids. V gave up 5 bases and J gave up 2 bases, with 17 bases separating them. CDR3 coding DNA: TGTGCCAGCAGCAGATTAGCGGTGGGGGACACAGATACGCAGTATTTT. It translates to CASSRLAVGDTDTQYF.

This clone was counted once. The rearrangement links TRBV10-1 to TRBJ2-7, with 11 bases aligning to TRBD2. V trimming: 2 bases; J trimming: 3 bases; junction bases outside the gene matches: 3. The CDR3 has 15 amino acids. CDR1 and CDR2 from the germline V gene are WNHNN and SYGVQD (reference sequence). The CDR3 region has the DNA TGCGCCAGCAGTGAGGGTCTAGCGGGGGGCTACGAGCAGTACTTC. It is translated as CASSEGLAGGYEQYF.

The chain couples TRBV9 to TRBJ1-2, with 7 bases fitting TRBD1. Looked up from germline, CDR1 is SGDLS and CDR2 is YYNGEE. The CDR3 contains 15 residues. Trimming took 0 bases from V and 5 from J; bases not matched to a gene: 7. CDR3 nucleotides: TGTGCCAGCAGCGTAGACACTTTGACAGGGTATGGCTACACCTTC. Translated, it gives CASSVDTLTGYGYTF.

J is TRBJ1-2 and V is TRBV19, with D possibly TRBD1 on 5 matching bases. V shed 4 bases and J shed 3 bases, with 9 bases lying between them. Germline V gives CDR1 LNHDA, CDR2 SQIVND (reference sequence). The CDR3 has 13 residues. The CDR3 DNA is TGTGCCAGTAGTAGTACAGGAGACTATGGCTACACCTTC. This gives the protein CASSSTGDYGYTF.

V usage is TRBV6-5 and J usage is TRBJ2-3; D unresolved. From germline, CDR1 is MNHEY and CDR2 SVGAGI. V shed 0 bases and J shed 5 bases, with 15 bases lying between them. The CDR3 has 16 amino acids. The CDR3 DNA reads TGTGCCAGCAGTTACTCGATCCAGAGCGTTGTAGATACGCAGTATTTT. As protein: CASSYSIQSVVDTQYF.

In DNA, the CDR3 is TGTGCCAGCAGTTCAGGGGGCGAGCAGTACTTC. As protein: CASSSGGEQYF. The chain links TRBV6-5 to TRBJ2-7; 7 nucleotides agree with TRBD1. CDR1 is MNHEY, CDR2 SVGAGI, per germline. J lost 6 bases, V lost 4 bases, and 0 bases had no gene match. This CDR3 has 11 residues.

The chain uses TRBV9 and TRBJ1-2; D possibly corresponds to TRBD1 (5 bases). The germline gives CDR1 SGDLS, CDR2 YYNGEE. The V end lost 2 bases, the J end lost 5 bases, and 7 bases lay between the germline ends. The CDR3 length is 12 residues. In DNA form, the CDR3 reads TGTGCCAGCAGCGTCGGGGGGTATGGCTACACCTTC. It codes for CASSVGGYGYTF.

The rearrangement joins TRBV7-3 to TRBJ2-1; 8 nucleotides line up with TRBD2. Per germline, CDR1 SGHTA and CDR2 FQGTGA. Germline trimming cut 5 bases from V and 0 bases from J; bases unmatched to any gene: 6. This CDR3 comprises 16 residues. In DNA, the CDR3 is TGTGCCAGCAGCGCGGGGGGCGGGGCCTCCTACAATGAGCAGTTCTTC. Translated: CASSAGGGASYNEQFF.

V and J are TRBV5-3 and TRBJ1-2; D is uncertain. TRBV5-3 is an open reading frame whose function is uncertain. Between the trimmed V and J ends, which lost 6 bases and 2 bases, there was a span of 11 bases. The CDR3 length is 13 residues. The CDR3 reads CARISGQNYGYTF. CDR3 coding DNA: TGTGCCAGAATCTCTGGGCAGAACTATGGCTACACCTTC.

This sequence joins TRBV30 and TRBJ2-5; TRBD2 is a possible D gene (6 bases). This CDR3 is 12 amino acids long. V was shortened by 3 bases and J by 5 bases, with 10 bases between the two germline ends. Germline CDR1 reads GTSNPN; CDR2 reads SVGIG (reference sequence). This CDR3 is CAWRRGSETQYF. The CDR3 coding sequence is TGTGCCTGGAGGCGGGGATCGGAGACCCAGTACTTC.